The rows below give T cell receptor beta chains drawn from one sample of a study of human versus mouse CDR3 diversity and MHC coevolution. TCRdb keeps only in-frame clones here, not all; method: immunoSEQ multiplex PCR. The sample lists about 77,000 clones, roughly 90% seen once, with around 0.15% in the top ten. Source material: naive CD4+ T cells from blood. The source of these receptors is a person between 25 and 75 years old in good health. CDR3s include the opening cysteine and the closing phenylalanine or tryptophan. The D gene is left open where the match is weak. Clone sizes are given selectively: once, few, many, or a class where the clone is expanded.

CDR3nt: TGCGCCAGCAAGGGGACAGACCTTGTAGTAAGAAACTACGAGCAGTACTTC
CDR3aa: CASKGTDLVVRNYEQYF
v_gene: TRBV10-1
d_gene: TRBD1
abundance: NA
j_gene: TRBJ2-7

CDR3nt: TGTGCCATCAGTGATATACTAGCGGGGGGGCCTGACACCGGGGAGCTGTTTTTT
CDR3aa: CAISDILAGGPDTGELFF
v_gene: TRBV10-3
d_gene: TRBD2
abundance: NA
j_gene: TRBJ2-2

CDR3nt: TGCGCCAGCAGCCAAGATTGGGGCAGGGGGCCGGTCGGGGAGCTGTTTTTT
CDR3aa: CASSQDWGRGPVGELFF
v_gene: TRBV4-1
d_gene: TRBD1
abundance: once
j_gene: TRBJ2-2

CDR3nt: TGTGCCAGTAGTAATCCGGTCTTGAACACTGAAGCTTTCTTT
CDR3aa: CASSNPVLNTEAFF
v_gene: TRBV19
d_gene: NA
abundance: NA
j_gene: TRBJ1-1

CDR3nt: TGTGCCAGCACCAAGGACAGTTCGAATTCACCCCTCCACTTT
CDR3aa: CASTKDSSNSPLHF
v_gene: TRBV2
d_gene: NA
abundance: NA
j_gene: TRBJ1-6

CDR3nt: TGTGCCAGCAGCCCGACACAGAACACTGAAGCTTTCTTT
CDR3aa: CASSPTQNTEAFF
v_gene: TRBV5-6
d_gene: NA
abundance: NA
j_gene: TRBJ1-1

CDR3nt: TGTGCCAGCACCAGGTACAGGGGAACCGGGGAGCTGTTTTTT
CDR3aa: CASTRYRGTGELFF
v_gene: TRBV28
d_gene: TRBD1
abundance: NA
j_gene: TRBJ2-2

CDR3nt: TGTGCCAGCTCATCAGGGACTGGAGGAAACACCATATATTTT
CDR3aa: CASSSGTGGNTIYF
v_gene: TRBV18
d_gene: NA
abundance: once
j_gene: TRBJ1-3

CDR3nt: TGTGCCAGCAGCCAAGGACTAGCGGGAAGTAATGAGCAGTTCTTC
CDR3aa: CASSQGLAGSNEQFF
v_gene: TRBV2
d_gene: TRBD2
abundance: NA
j_gene: TRBJ2-1

CDR3nt: TGTGCCAGCTCACCACCGGTGCAAGCGGTAACGCAGTATTTT
CDR3aa: CASSPPVQAVTQYF
v_gene: TRBV18
d_gene: NA
abundance: NA
j_gene: TRBJ2-3

CDR3nt: TGTGCCAGCAGCTTATCAGGGAACTATGGCTACACCTTC
CDR3aa: CASSLSGNYGYTF
v_gene: TRBV5-5
d_gene: NA
abundance: NA
j_gene: TRBJ1-2

CDR3nt: TGTGCCAGCAGCCCCCGAGGAGGGGAGCAGTACTTC
CDR3aa: CASSPRGGEQYF
v_gene: TRBV6-5
d_gene: NA
abundance: once
j_gene: TRBJ2-7

CDR3nt: TGTGCCAGTAGTTCTCGGACAGGGAGCGCGACCCAGTACTTC
CDR3aa: CASSSRTGSATQYF
v_gene: TRBV19
d_gene: TRBD1
abundance: NA
j_gene: TRBJ2-5

CDR3nt: TGCGCCAGCAGCCAAGATCCCAGTGGCCACACAGATACGCAGTATTTT
CDR3aa: CASSQDPSGHTDTQYF
v_gene: TRBV4-1
d_gene: NA
abundance: NA
j_gene: TRBJ2-3

CDR3nt: TGTGCCAGCAGCTCAAACCAGAGGGGACTCCCATCGGGTGAGCAGTTCTTC
CDR3aa: CASSSNQRGLPSGEQFF
v_gene: TRBV11-2
d_gene: NA
abundance: NA
j_gene: TRBJ2-1

CDR3nt: TGTGCCAGCAGTTTATCAGGGACAGGGGGGCGGCAGCCCCAGCATTTT
CDR3aa: CASSLSGTGGRQPQHF
v_gene: TRBV28
d_gene: TRBD1
abundance: NA
j_gene: TRBJ1-5

CDR3nt: TGTGCCAGCACCCTAACGGGGAAGGGTGAGAACACTGAAGCTTTCTTT
CDR3aa: CASTLTGKGENTEAFF
v_gene: TRBV7-9
d_gene: NA
abundance: NA
j_gene: TRBJ1-1

CDR3nt: TGTGCCAGCCGGGGACAGGGGGCGCCCGGGGAGCTGTTTTTT
CDR3aa: CASRGQGAPGELFF
v_gene: TRBV19
d_gene: TRBD1
abundance: NA
j_gene: TRBJ2-2

CDR3nt: TGTGCCAGAAGCTTGGCCGGTATGGACAGGGGAGATTGTACTGAAGCTTTCTTT
CDR3aa: CARSLAGMDRGDCTEAFF
v_gene: TRBV5-3
d_gene: TRBD1
abundance: NA
j_gene: TRBJ1-1

CDR3nt: TGTGCCAGCAGTGTTCGATCGGTGTCCCTTCAAGAGACCCAGTACTTC
CDR3aa: CASSVRSVSLQETQYF
v_gene: TRBV6-1
d_gene: NA
abundance: NA
j_gene: TRBJ2-5

CDR3nt: TGCGCCAGCAGCCAAGGACAGGGGTTTTCACCCCTCCACTTT
CDR3aa: CASSQGQGFSPLHF
v_gene: TRBV4-1
d_gene: TRBD1
abundance: NA
j_gene: TRBJ1-6

CDR3nt: TGTGCCACCAGCAGAGATTGGCTAGCGGCTACCCAGCAGTACTTC
CDR3aa: CATSRDWLAATQQYF
v_gene: TRBV15
d_gene: TRBD2
abundance: once
j_gene: TRBJ2-7

CDR3nt: TGCGCCATTTCAGGGACAGGCCTCTACGAGCAGTACTTC
CDR3aa: CAISGTGLYEQYF
v_gene: TRBV10-2
d_gene: TRBD1
abundance: NA
j_gene: TRBJ2-7

CDR3nt: TGTGCCAGCTCACCCGCGGTAACGGAGAATGAAAAACTGTTTTTT
CDR3aa: CASSPAVTENEKLFF
v_gene: TRBV18
d_gene: NA
abundance: NA
j_gene: TRBJ1-4

CDR3nt: TGTGCCAGCAGTGCCGGGACTCGGAGAGAGACCCAGTACTTC
CDR3aa: CASSAGTRRETQYF
v_gene: TRBV11-3
d_gene: NA
abundance: NA
j_gene: TRBJ2-5

CDR3nt: TGTGCCAGCAGCCCAACAGGGCCTACCGGGGAGCTGTTTTTT
CDR3aa: CASSPTGPTGELFF
v_gene: TRBV7-8
d_gene: NA
abundance: once
j_gene: TRBJ2-2

CDR3nt: TGCGCCAGCAGCTTTGGGACTAGCGTTACCGGGGAGCTGTTTTTT
CDR3aa: CASSFGTSVTGELFF
v_gene: TRBV5-1
d_gene: TRBD2
abundance: NA
j_gene: TRBJ2-2

CDR3nt: TGTGCCAGCAGCTGGGGGGGGAGCTCCTACAATGAGCAGTTCTTC
CDR3aa: CASSWGGSSYNEQFF
v_gene: TRBV5-8
d_gene: TRBD2
abundance: few
j_gene: TRBJ2-1

CDR3nt: TGTGCCAGCAGCCGCAGAGGCACCTACGAGCAGTACTTC
CDR3aa: CASSRRGTYEQYF
v_gene: TRBV11-2
d_gene: NA
abundance: NA
j_gene: TRBJ2-7

CDR3nt: TGTGCCATCAGTGGACAGAGGTGGGACTATGGCTACACCTTC
CDR3aa: CAISGQRWDYGYTF
v_gene: TRBV10-3
d_gene: NA
abundance: NA
j_gene: TRBJ1-2

CDR3nt: TGTGCCAGCCGGGGGGGGGAGCACGAGCAGTACTTC
CDR3aa: CASRGGEHEQYF
v_gene: TRBV6-5
d_gene: TRBD2
abundance: NA
j_gene: TRBJ2-7

CDR3nt: TGTGCCAGTAGTCCCCAGACAGTTACAGATACGCAGTATTTT
CDR3aa: CASSPQTVTDTQYF
v_gene: TRBV19
d_gene: NA
abundance: NA
j_gene: TRBJ2-3

CDR3nt: TGTGCCAGCAGTTACTCGGGGCTTCACGGAACTGGGTATTTT
CDR3aa: CASSYSGLHGTGYF
v_gene: TRBV6-6
d_gene: NA
abundance: once
j_gene: TRBJ1-3

CDR3nt: TGTGCCAGCTCACCACAGGGGTCGAACACTGAAGCTTTCTTT
CDR3aa: CASSPQGSNTEAFF
v_gene: TRBV18
d_gene: NA
abundance: once
j_gene: TRBJ1-1

CDR3nt: TGTGCCAGCAGGACAGGGGTTGGCACTGAAGCTTTCTTT
CDR3aa: CASRTGVGTEAFF
v_gene: TRBV6-1
d_gene: TRBD1
abundance: NA
j_gene: TRBJ1-1

CDR3nt: TGTGCCAGCAGTTACTCGACCAGGGGGTTTTCCACCTTC
CDR3aa: CASSYSTRGFSTF
v_gene: TRBV6-6
d_gene: TRBD1
abundance: NA
j_gene: TRBJ1-2

CDR3nt: TGTGCCAGCAGCACCTCGACAGGGCCGAGCTTGGCAACTAATGAAAAACTGTTTTTT
CDR3aa: CASSTSTGPSLATNEKLFF
v_gene: TRBV21-1
d_gene: NA
abundance: NA
j_gene: TRBJ1-4

CDR3nt: TGTGCCAGCATCCCGGGACAGGGACGCTCTGGGGCCAACGTCCTGACTTTC
CDR3aa: CASIPGQGRSGANVLTF
v_gene: TRBV2
d_gene: TRBD1
abundance: NA
j_gene: TRBJ2-6

CDR3nt: TGTGCCAGCAGAGGGACAGTGGGGCCCACTGAAGCTTTCTTT
CDR3aa: CASRGTVGPTEAFF
v_gene: TRBV6-1
d_gene: TRBD1
abundance: NA
j_gene: TRBJ1-1

CDR3nt: TGCGCCAGCAGCCAAGGGGTGAATCCTGAGCGGGGCTACACCTTC
CDR3aa: CASSQGVNPERGYTF
v_gene: TRBV4-1
d_gene: NA
abundance: NA
j_gene: TRBJ1-2

CDR3nt: TGTGCCAGCAGCAAAAAGGTTAGGGGCGGGGGGACTGAAGCTTTCTTT
CDR3aa: CASSKKVRGGGTEAFF
v_gene: TRBV21-1
d_gene: NA
abundance: NA
j_gene: TRBJ1-1

CDR3nt: TGTGCCACCAGCTTTGGTAGCGGGGGGGCGGGAGAGACCCAGTACTTC
CDR3aa: CATSFGSGGAGETQYF
v_gene: TRBV15
d_gene: TRBD2
abundance: NA
j_gene: TRBJ2-5

CDR3nt: TGTGCCAGCTCACCACCGGTTAGGTCGGGAGGCTACGAGCAGTACTTC
CDR3aa: CASSPPVRSGGYEQYF
v_gene: TRBV18
d_gene: TRBD2
abundance: once
j_gene: TRBJ2-7

CDR3nt: TGTGCCAGTAGTATTCGGGCAGATACGCAGTATTTT
CDR3aa: CASSIRADTQYF
v_gene: TRBV19
d_gene: NA
abundance: NA
j_gene: TRBJ2-3

CDR3nt: TGTGCCAGCTCACAAAGCCGGTCATACAATGAGCAGTTCTTC
CDR3aa: CASSQSRSYNEQFF
v_gene: TRBV18
d_gene: NA
abundance: NA
j_gene: TRBJ2-1

CDR3nt: TGTGCCAGCAAAGGACAGGGGGATACTGAAGCTTTCTTT
CDR3aa: CASKGQGDTEAFF
v_gene: TRBV19
d_gene: TRBD1
abundance: NA
j_gene: TRBJ1-1

CDR3nt: TGCGCCAGCAGCTTGGAAATGGGGGCGACCACAAGTGAAGCTTTCTTT
CDR3aa: CASSLEMGATTSEAFF
v_gene: TRBV5-1
d_gene: NA
abundance: NA
j_gene: TRBJ1-1

CDR3nt: TGCGCCAGCAGCTTGCTTGCGGGGGGGCCCGGAGAGACCCAGTACTTC
CDR3aa: CASSLLAGGPGETQYF
v_gene: TRBV5-1
d_gene: TRBD2
abundance: NA
j_gene: TRBJ2-5